This T cell receptor beta chain was documented in a study of cytomegalovirus exposure and HLA in healthy donors. It was with 60 Vbeta and 13 Jbeta primers that the PCR ran. The repertoire was sequenced with immunoSEQ multiplex PCR; TCRdb's copy has only in-frame clones and lacks some. Among around 70,000 clones listed, around 84% were seen once. Comments on this clone: Antigen unknown.

Study conclusions and caveats: The listing of 150 or so TCR beta chains classed them as cytomegalovirus-associated. In a later analysis, parvovirus B19, influenza, CMV and Epstein-Barr virus appeared linked to several top co-occurrence clusters. Cytomegalovirus status was reportedly diagnosed by the classifier with high specificity and sensitivity.

Sequenced: PBMCs. This TCR derives from a woman between 35 and 50 years old in good health and CMV-seropositive.

The CDR3 is CASSPTESYEQYF. For the CDR3, the DNA is TGTGCCAGCAGCCCAACAGAAAGCTACGAGCAGTACTTC. The chain has TRBV28 and TRBJ2-5; D is ambiguous. The J call could be wrong; TRBJ2-7 is a better fit for the DNA end. CDR3 size: 13 residues. Germline CDR1 MDHEN, CDR2 SYDVKM.